This T cell receptor (beta chain) is from a study of blood T cell repertoires in COVID-19. Authors' data handling: By means of reference gene primer amplification, nucleated cell counts were estimated. Measured with immunoSEQ multiplex PCR; TCRdb has only the in-frame clones, and not every one. D and trimming were read from the DNA, whereas the V and J calls and clone size are those reported in that table. The sample lists approximately 70,000 clones; around 90% were seen once. Seattle-derived patients entered the study during active infection and were followed longitudinally. CDR3 length: 14 residues. Germline V gene lookup returns CDR1 LGHDT and CDR2 YNNKEL (reference sequence). Trimming took off 5 bases at V and 4 bases at J, with 12 bases between the two ends.

The sequence was obtained from a man between 40 and 49 years old with COVID-19, enrolled during active disease. Sequenced material: peripheral blood. The chain is built from TRBV3-1 (or the pseudogene TRBV3-2) and TRBJ2-1; D is perhaps TRBD1 (5 bases). The CDR3 is CASSTQNRYNEQFF. The DNA of the CDR3 is TGTGCCAGCAGCACCCAGAACAGGTACAATGAGCAGTTCTTC.